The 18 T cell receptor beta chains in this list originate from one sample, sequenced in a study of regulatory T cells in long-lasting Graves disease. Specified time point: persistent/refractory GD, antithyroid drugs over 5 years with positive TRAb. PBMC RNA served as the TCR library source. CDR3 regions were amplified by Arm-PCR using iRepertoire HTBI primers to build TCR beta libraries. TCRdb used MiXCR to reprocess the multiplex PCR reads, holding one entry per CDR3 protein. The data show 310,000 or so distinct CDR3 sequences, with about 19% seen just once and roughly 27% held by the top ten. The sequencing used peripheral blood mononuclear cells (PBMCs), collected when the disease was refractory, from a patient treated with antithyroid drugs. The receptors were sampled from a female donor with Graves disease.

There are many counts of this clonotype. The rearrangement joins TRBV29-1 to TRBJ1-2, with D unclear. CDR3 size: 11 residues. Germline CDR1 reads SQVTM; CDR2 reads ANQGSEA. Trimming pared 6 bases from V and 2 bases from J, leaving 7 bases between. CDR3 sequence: CSVEDNYGYTF. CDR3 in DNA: TGCAGCGTCGAGGACAACTATGGCTACACCTTC.

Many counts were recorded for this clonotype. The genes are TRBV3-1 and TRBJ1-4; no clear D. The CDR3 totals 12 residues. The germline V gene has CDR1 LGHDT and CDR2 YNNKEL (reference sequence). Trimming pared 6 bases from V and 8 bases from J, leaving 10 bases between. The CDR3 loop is CASSPGGEKLFF. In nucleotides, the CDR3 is TGTGCCAGCAGTCCGGGTGGGGAAAAACTGTTTTTT.

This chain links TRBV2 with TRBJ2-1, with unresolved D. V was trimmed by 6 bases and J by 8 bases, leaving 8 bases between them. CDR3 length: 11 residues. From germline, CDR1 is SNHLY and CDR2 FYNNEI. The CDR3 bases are TGTGCCAGCAGCCAGACGGATGAGCAGTTCTTC. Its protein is CASSQTDEQFF.

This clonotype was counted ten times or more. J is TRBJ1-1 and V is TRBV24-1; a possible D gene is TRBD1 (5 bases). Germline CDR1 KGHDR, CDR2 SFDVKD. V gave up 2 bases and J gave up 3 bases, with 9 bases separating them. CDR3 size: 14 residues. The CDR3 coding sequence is TGTGCCACCAGTGATTCGGCAGGGCACACTGAAGCTTTCTTT. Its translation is CATSDSAGHTEAFF.

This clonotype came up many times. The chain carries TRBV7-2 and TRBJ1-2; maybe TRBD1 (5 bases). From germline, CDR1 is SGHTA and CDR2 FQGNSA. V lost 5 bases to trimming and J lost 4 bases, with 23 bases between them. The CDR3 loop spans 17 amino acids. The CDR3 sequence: CASSPARIDRSGYGYTF. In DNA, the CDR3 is TGTGCCAGCAGCCCCGCCCGTATAGACAGATCGGGCTATGGCTACACCTTC. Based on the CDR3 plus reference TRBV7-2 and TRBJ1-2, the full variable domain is GAGVSQSPSNKVTEKGKDVELRCDPISGHTALYWYRQSLGQGLEFLIYFQGNSAPDKSGLPSDRFSAERTGGSVSTLTIQRTQQEDSAVYLCASSPARIDRSGYGYTFGSGTRLTVV.

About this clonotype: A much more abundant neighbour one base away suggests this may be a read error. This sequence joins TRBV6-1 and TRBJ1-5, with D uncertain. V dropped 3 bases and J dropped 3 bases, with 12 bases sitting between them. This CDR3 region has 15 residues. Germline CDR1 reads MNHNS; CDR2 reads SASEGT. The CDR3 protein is CASSEDALLNQPQHF. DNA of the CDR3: TGTGCCAGCAGTGAGGATGCGCTACTCAATCAGCCCCAGCATTTT.

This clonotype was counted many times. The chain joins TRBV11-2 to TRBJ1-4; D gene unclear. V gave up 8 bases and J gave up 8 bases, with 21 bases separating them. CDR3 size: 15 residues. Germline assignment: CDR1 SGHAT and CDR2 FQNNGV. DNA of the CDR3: TGTGCCAGCTCACTAGACGAGGGCGGGTCAGAAAAACTGTTTTTT. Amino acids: CASSLDEGGSEKLFF.

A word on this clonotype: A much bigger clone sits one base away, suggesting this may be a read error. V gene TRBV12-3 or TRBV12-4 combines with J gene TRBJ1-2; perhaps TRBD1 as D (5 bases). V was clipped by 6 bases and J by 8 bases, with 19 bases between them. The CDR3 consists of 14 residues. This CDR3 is CASRQIGGVWGYTF. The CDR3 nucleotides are TGTGCCAGCAGGCAAATCGGGGGGGTTTGGGGCTACACCTTC.

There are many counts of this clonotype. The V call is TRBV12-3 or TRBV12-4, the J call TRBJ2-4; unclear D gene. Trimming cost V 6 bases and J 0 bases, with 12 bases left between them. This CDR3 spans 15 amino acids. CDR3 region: CASSLDGLAKNIQYF. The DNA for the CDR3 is TGTGCCAGCAGCCTGGACGGTCTAGCCAAAAACATTCAGTACTTC.

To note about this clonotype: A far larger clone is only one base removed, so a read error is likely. The CDR3 spells CASSEPWEGVDEQYF. In nucleotides, the CDR3 is TGTGCCAGCAGTGAGCCCTGGGAGGGTGTCGACGAGCAGTACTTC. The rearrangement uses TRBV28 and TRBJ2-7, with TRBD2 identical over 7 bases. Germline CDR1 reads MDHEN; CDR2 reads SYDVKM. This CDR3 region has 15 residues. V was pared by 5 bases and J by 5 bases, with 12 bases of the junction left unmatched.

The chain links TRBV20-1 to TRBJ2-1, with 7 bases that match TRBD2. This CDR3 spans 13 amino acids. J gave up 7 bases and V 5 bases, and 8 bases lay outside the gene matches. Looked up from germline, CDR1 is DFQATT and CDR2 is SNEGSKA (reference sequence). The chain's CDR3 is CSAEGGATNEQFF. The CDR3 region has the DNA TGCAGTGCTGAGGGAGGGGCTACAAATGAGCAGTTCTTC.

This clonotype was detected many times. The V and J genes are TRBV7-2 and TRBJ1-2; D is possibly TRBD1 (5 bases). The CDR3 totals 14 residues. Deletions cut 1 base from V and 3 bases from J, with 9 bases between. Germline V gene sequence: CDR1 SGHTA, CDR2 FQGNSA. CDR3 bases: TGTGCCAGCAGCTTAGGAGCAGGGCACTATGGCTACACCTTC. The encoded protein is CASSLGAGHYGYTF.

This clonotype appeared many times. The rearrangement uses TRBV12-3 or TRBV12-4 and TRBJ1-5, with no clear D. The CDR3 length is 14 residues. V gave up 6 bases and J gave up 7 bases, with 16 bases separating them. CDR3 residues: CASSLLDGGQPQHF. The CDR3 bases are TGTGCCAGCAGCTTGTTGGACGGTGGACAGCCCCAGCATTTT.

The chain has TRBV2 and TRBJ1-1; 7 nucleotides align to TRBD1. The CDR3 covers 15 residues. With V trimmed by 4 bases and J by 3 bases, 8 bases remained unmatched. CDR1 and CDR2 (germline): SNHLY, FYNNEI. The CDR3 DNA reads TGTGCCAGCAGTGGGGGACAGCTCCAGGACACTGAAGCTTTCTTT. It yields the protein CASSGGQLQDTEAFF.

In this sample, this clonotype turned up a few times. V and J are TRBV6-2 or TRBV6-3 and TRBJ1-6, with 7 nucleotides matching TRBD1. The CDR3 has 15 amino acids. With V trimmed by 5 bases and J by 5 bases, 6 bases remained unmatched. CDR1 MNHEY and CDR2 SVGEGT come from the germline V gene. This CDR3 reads CASSLNRGNNSPLHF. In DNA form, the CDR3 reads TGTGCCAGCAGTCTGAACAGGGGAAATAATTCACCCCTCCACTTT.

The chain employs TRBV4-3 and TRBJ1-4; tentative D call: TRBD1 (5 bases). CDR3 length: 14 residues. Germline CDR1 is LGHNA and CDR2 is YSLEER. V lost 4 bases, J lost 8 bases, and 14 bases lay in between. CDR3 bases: TGCGCCAGCAGCCGTAGGGGAGTTGAGGAAAAACTGTTTTTT. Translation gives CASSRRGVEEKLFF.

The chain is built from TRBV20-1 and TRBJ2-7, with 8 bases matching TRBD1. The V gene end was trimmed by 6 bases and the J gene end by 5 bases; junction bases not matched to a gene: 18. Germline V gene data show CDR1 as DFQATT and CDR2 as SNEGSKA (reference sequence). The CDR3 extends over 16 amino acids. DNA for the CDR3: TGCAGTGCCAACAGGGGGAGCGGCGGGGAGCTTGACGAGCAGTACTTC. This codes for CSANRGSGGELDEQYF.

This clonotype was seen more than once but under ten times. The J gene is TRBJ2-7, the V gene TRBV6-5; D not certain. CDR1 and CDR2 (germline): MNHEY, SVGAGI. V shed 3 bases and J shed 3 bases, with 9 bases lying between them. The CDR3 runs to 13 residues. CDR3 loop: CASSYLGDYEQYF. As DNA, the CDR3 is TGTGCCAGCAGTTATCTTGGGGACTACGAGCAGTACTTC.